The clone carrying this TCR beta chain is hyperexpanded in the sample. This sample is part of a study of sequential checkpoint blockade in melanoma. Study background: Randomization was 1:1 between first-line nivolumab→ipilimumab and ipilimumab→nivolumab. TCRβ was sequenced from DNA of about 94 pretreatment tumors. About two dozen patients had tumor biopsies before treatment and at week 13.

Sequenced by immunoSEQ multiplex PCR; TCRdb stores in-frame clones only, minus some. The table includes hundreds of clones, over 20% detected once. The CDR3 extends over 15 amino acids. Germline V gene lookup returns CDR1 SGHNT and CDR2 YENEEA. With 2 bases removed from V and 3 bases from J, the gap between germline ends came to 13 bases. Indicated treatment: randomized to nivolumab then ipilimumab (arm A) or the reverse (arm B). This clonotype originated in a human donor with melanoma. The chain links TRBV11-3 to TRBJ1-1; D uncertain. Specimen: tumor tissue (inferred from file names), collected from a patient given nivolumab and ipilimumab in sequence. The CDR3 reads CASSLYWTRHTEAFF. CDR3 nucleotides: TGTGCCAGCAGCTTATACTGGACCCGGCACACTGAAGCTTTCTTT.